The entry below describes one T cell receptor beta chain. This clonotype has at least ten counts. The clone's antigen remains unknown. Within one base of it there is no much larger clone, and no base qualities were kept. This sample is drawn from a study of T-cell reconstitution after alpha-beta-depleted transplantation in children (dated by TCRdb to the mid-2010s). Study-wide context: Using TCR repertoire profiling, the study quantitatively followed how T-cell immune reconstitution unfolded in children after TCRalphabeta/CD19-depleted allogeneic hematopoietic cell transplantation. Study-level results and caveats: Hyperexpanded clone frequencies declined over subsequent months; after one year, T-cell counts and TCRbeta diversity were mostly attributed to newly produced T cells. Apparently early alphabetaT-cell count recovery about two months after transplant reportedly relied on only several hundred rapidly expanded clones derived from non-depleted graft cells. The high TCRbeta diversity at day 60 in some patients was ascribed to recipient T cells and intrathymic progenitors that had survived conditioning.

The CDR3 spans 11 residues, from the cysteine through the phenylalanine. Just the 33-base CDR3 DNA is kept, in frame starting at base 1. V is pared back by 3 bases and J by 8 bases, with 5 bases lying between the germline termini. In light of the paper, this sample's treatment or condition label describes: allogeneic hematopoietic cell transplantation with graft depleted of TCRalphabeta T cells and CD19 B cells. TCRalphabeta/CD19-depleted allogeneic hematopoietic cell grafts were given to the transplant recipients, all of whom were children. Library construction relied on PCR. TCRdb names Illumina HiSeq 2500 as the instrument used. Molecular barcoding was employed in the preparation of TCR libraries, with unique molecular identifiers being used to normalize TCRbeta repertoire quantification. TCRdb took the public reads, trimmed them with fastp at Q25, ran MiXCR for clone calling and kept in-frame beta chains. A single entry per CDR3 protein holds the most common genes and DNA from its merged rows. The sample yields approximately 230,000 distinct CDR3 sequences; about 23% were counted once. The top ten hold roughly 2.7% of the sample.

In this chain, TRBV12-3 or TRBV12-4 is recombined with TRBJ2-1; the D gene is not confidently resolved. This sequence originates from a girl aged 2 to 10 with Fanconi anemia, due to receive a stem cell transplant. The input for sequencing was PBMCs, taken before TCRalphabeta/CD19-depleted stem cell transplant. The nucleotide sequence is TGTGCCAGCAGTTTTGCAGATGAGCAGTTCTTC. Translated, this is CASSFADEQFF.